The rows below give T cell receptor beta chains drawn from one sample of a study of vaccination and CD4 T cells after COVID-19. TCRdb re-called the PCR reads through MiXCR, storing one row per CDR3 protein. Of around 15,000 distinct CDR3 sequences in the sample, 40% to 65% were seen once. The antigens of these receptors remain unknown. The sequencing used CD4+ T cells from blood, cultured in vitro, collected before SARS-CoV-2 vaccination. The receptors stem from a human donor who had recovered from COVID-19. Each CDR3 is given with its conserved first and last residue. The D gene is left open where the match is weak. Part of the rows lack a size; the others show once, few, many or a class for expanded clones.

j_call clone_size v_call d_call cdr3_aa cdr3_nt
TRBJ1-6 - TRBV11-3 - CASSPLWDSPLHF TGTGCCAGCAGCCCACTGTGGGATTCACCCCTCCACTTT
TRBJ1-2 - TRBV6-1 TRBD1 CASTQIRDRGLPNYGYTF TGTGCCAGCACCCAAATCCGGGACAGGGGTCTCCCTAACTATGGCTACACCTTC
TRBJ1-1 - TRBV7-3 TRBD1 CASSPAGGTTEAFF TGTGCCAGCAGCCCAGCAGGGGGCACCACTGAAGCTTTCTTT
TRBJ1-6 - TRBV27 TRBD1 CASSRTGDSNSPLHF TGTGCCAGCAGTCGGACAGGGGATAGCAATTCACCCCTCCACTTT
TRBJ1-1 - TRBV6-2/TRBV6-3 - CATRKSTEAFF TGTGCCACCAGGAAGTCCACTGAAGCTTTCTTT
TRBJ1-1 - TRBV11-2 - CASSPPRTVPRGTEAFF TGTGCCAGCAGCCCCCCGAGGACAGTCCCCAGGGGCACTGAAGCTTTCTTT
TRBJ1-1 few TRBV20-1 - CSARDKGTGTEAFF TGCAGTGCTAGAGACAAGGGGACGGGCACTGAAGCTTTCTTT
TRBJ2-5 once TRBV28 - CASSEGTQYF TGTGCCAGCAGCGAGGGGACCCAGTACTTC
TRBJ1-6 - TRBV20-1 TRBD1 CSATTGQHNSPPHF TGCAGTGCCACCACGGGACAGCATAATTCACCCCCCCACTTT
TRBJ1-6 - TRBV6-2/TRBV6-3 TRBD1 CASRRGTADNSPLHF TGTGCCAGCAGGAGAGGGACAGCCGATAATTCACCCCTCCACTTT
TRBJ2-1 - TRBV7-3 TRBD2 CASSSRGGLYNEQFF TGTGCCAGCAGCTCCCGGGGGGGCCTATATAATGAGCAGTTCTTC
TRBJ1-2 once TRBV20-1 TRBD1 CSPGTGDESYGYTF TGCAGTCCCGGGACAGGGGATGAGTCCTATGGCTACACCTTC
TRBJ2-6 - TRBV27 TRBD1 CASRKGQGASGANVLTF TGTGCCAGCAGGAAGGGACAGGGGGCATCTGGGGCCAACGTCCTGACTTTC
TRBJ1-2 large TRBV20-1 - CSARDPRAPYGYTF TGCAGTGCTAGAGATCCCCGGGCCCCGTATGGCTACACCTTC
TRBJ2-2 - TRBV6-1 TRBD1 CATKDRGAPGELFF TGTGCCACCAAGGACAGGGGGGCCCCCGGGGAGCTGTTTTTT
TRBJ2-7 once TRBV19 TRBD1 CASRSGGSYEQYF TGTGCCAGTAGATCAGGGGGCTCCTACGAGCAGTACTTC
TRBJ2-2 - TRBV19 - CASRGVGGTGELFF TGTGCCAGTAGGGGGGTAGGGGGCACCGGGGAGCTGTTTTTT
TRBJ2-1 - TRBV20-1 TRBD2 CSLAGRGSYNEQFF TGTTCCTTAGCGGGGCGCGGGTCCTACAATGAGCAGTTCTTC
TRBJ2-2 - TRBV7-3 TRBD1 CASSSPFGTGNTGELFF TGTGCCAGCAGCTCCCCCTTTGGGACAGGGAACACCGGGGAGCTGTTTTTT
TRBJ1-2 few TRBV10-3 - CAISEPSDGYYGYTF TGTGCCATCAGTGAGCCGTCGGACGGCTACTATGGCTACACCTTC
TRBJ1-1 - TRBV20-1 - CSAKVRWNTEAFF TGCAGTGCTAAAGTCAGGTGGAACACTGAAGCTTTCTTT
TRBJ1-5 - TRBV6-5 - CASSYGDNQPQHF TGTGCCAGCAGTTACGGAGATAATCAGCCCCAGCATTTT
TRBJ1-5 - TRBV19 - CASSISDRGGRPQHF TGTGCCAGTAGTATAAGCGATCGGGGTGGCCGGCCCCAGCATTTT
TRBJ2-7 once TRBV6-5 - CASSSVARHEQYF TGTGCCAGCAGTTCGGTCGCTCGACACGAGCAGTACTTC
TRBJ2-5 - TRBV15 TRBD2 CATSRDLAGQETQYF TGTGCCACCAGCAGAGATCTAGCGGGGCAAGAGACCCAGTACTTC
TRBJ2-5 once TRBV7-2 TRBD2 CASSSQKREGQETQYF TGTGCCAGCAGCTCCCAAAAGCGGGAGGGCCAAGAGACCCAGTACTTC
TRBJ1-4 - TRBV19 - CASSPMTGSLGEKLFF TGTGCCAGTAGCCCTATGACAGGCTCTTTGGGCGAAAAACTGTTTTTT
TRBJ2-5 - TRBV20-1 TRBD1 CSAGQGPETQYF TGCAGTGCTGGACAGGGTCCGGAGACCCAGTACTTC